The text below deals with one T cell receptor beta chain. Its antigen is currently unknown. The source of the sample is a study of OX40 agonist ivuxolimab in advanced cancers. As for the study in general: A mean age of approximately 60 years, range roughly 23 to 85, was recorded, and 80% to 90% were male.

General observations from the study: Those patients achieving a partial response at 0.1-3.0 mg/kg showed among the lowest clonal expansion. Averaged across samples, CD8+ T cells carried more expanded clones than CD4+ did.

TCRdb's copy holds only in-frame clones and misses some; the assay was immunoSEQ multiplex PCR. The data show about 35,000 clones, around three quarters seen once. This clonotype originated in an adult with an advanced solid tumor such as melanoma, head and neck, liver or kidney cancer. The sample here was CD4+ or CD8+ T cells sorted from blood, taken in a trial of the OX40 agonist ivuxolimab.

The chain's CDR3 is CASSEIQTQYF. The CDR3 DNA is TGTGCCAGCAGTGAAATTCAGACCCAGTACTTC. The gene calls are TRBV2 and TRBJ2-5; D is undetermined. Germline-derived CDR1 and CDR2 are SNHLY and FYNNEI. The CDR3 has 11 residues. V was trimmed by 2 bases and J by 6 bases, leaving 4 bases between them.